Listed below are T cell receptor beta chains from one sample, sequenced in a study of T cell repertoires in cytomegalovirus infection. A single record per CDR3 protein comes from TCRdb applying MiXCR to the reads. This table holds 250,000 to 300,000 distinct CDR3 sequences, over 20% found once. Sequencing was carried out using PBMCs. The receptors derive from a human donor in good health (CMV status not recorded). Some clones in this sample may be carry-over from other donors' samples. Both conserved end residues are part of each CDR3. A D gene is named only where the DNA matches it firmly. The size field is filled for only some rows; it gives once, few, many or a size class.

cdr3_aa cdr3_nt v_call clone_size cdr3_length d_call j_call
CASSSPPFSGNTIYF TGTGCCAGCAGTTCCCCCCCGTTCTCTGGAAACACCATATATTTT TRBV28 once 15 . TRBJ1-3
CASSAGLLSGTQYF TGTGCCAGCAGTGCCGGACTTCTATCCGGGACCCAGTACTTC TRBV6-5 few 14 . TRBJ2-5
CASSFRGLTDTQYF TGTGCCAGCAGCTTCCGGGGCCTCACAGATACGCAGTATTTT TRBV11-3 . 14 . TRBJ2-3
CASTKSGTGGTEAFF TGTGCCAGCACCAAATCCGGGACAGGGGGCACTGAAGCTTTCTTT TRBV11-2 . 15 TRBD1 TRBJ1-1
CASSLNPGQGFYEQYF TGTGCCAGCAGCTTAAATCCGGGACAGGGATTCTACGAGCAGTACTTC TRBV11-3 few 16 TRBD1 TRBJ2-7
CASSLALTGREKLFF TGTGCCAGCAGCTTAGCGCTGACAGGACGAGAAAAACTGTTTTTT TRBV7-2 . 15 . TRBJ1-4
CASSARQGLRETQYF TGTGCCAGCAGCGCCCGACAGGGGTTACGGGAGACCCAGTACTTC TRBV7-6 few 15 TRBD1 TRBJ2-5
CASSGSGLEKLFF TGTGCCAGCAGCGGTTCAGGGTTAGAAAAACTGTTTTTT TRBV6-5 few 13 . TRBJ1-4
CSADPVATNEKLFF TGCAGTGCCGACCCGGTTGCAACTAATGAAAAACTGTTTTTT TRBV20-1 many 14 . TRBJ1-4
CASSPAGLVPYEQYF TGTGCCAGCAGCCCAGCAGGGCTAGTTCCGTACGAGCAGTACTTC TRBV28 few 15 . TRBJ2-7
CASSFLRDTYEQYF TGTGCCAGCAGTTTCCTCCGGGACACCTACGAGCAGTACTTC TRBV27 few 14 . TRBJ2-7
CASSRRQGANTGELFF TGTGCCAGCAGCCGCAGACAGGGGGCGAACACCGGGGAGCTGTTTTTT TRBV7-9 many 16 TRBD1 TRBJ2-2
CASSLPGLQNTGELFF TGTGCCAGCAGCTTGCCGGGACTACAGAACACCGGGGAGCTGTTTTTT TRBV11-2 . 16 TRBD2 TRBJ2-2
CASSLAGLARSYEQYF TGTGCCAGCAGCTTAGCGGGACTAGCGCGATCCTACGAGCAGTACTTC TRBV7-2 many 16 TRBD2 TRBJ2-7
CASSQGPNSNQPQHF TGCGCCAGCAGCCAAGGCCCGAATAGCAATCAGCCCCAGCATTTT TRBV4-1 . 15 . TRBJ1-5
CASRDGSTDTQYF TGTGCCAGCAGGGACGGATCCACAGATACGCAGTATTTT TRBV6-5 . 13 . TRBJ2-3
CASSLGGKGQPQHF TGTGCCAGCAGCTTAGGGGGAAAAGGTCAGCCCCAGCATTTT TRBV7-9 . 14 . TRBJ1-5